The entry below gives a single T cell receptor (beta chain) sequence along with its context. This sample was included in a study of CD8 T cells in Susac syndrome. The RNA, about 0.5 to 1 ug, was put through reverse transcription using random hexamers. A multiplex approach, immunoSEQ multiplex PCR, amplified TCR beta CDR3 across 54 Vbeta and 13 Jbeta. In TCRdb, the immunoSEQ multiplex PCR reads were re-called with MiXCR into one record per CDR3 protein. The repertoire includes approximately 300,000 distinct CDR3 sequences, about 91% of them detected once, and about 0.17% sits in the top ten. The authors carried out high-throughput sequencing of TCR beta. They applied it to CD8+ and CD4+ T cells obtained from blood. In contrast to the negatively isolated CD8+ and CD4+ T cells, TEMRA cells were FACS-enriched. The V gene's germline CDR1 is LNHDA and CDR2 SQIVND (reference sequence). There are 13 residues in the CDR3. V dropped 3 bases and J dropped 5; count of bases not matched to a gene: 3.

The rearrangement uses TRBV19 and TRBJ2-5; 7 bases are a match to TRBD1. The sample was CD8+ T cells from PBMCs. The receptor was isolated from a human donor with multiple sclerosis. The CDR3 region has the DNA TGTGCCAGTAGTATTGGGACAGTGGAGACCCAGTACTTC. Encoded protein: CASSIGTVETQYF.